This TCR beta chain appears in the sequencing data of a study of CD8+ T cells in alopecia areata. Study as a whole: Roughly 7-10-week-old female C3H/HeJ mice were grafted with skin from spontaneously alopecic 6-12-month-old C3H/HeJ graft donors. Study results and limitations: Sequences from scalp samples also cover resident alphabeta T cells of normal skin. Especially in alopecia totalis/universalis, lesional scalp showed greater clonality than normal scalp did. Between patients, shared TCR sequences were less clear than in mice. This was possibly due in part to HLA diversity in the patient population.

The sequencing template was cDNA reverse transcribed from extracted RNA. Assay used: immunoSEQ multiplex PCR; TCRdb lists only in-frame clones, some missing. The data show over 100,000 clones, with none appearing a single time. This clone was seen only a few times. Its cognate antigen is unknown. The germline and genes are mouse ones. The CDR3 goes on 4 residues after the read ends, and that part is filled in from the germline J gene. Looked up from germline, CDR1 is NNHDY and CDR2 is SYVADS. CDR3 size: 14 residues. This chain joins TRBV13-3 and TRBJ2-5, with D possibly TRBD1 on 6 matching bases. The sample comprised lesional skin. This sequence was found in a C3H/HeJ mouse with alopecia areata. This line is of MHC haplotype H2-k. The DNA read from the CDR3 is TGTGCCAGCAGTGAACCAGGGGAGAAGGAC. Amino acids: CASSEPGEKD. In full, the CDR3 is CASSEPGEKDTQYF.